This TCR beta chain is from a study of Tregs in tolerant kidney transplant recipients (dated by TCRdb to between 2018 and 2020). Looking at the study overall: The study used TCRbeta sequencing to identify donor-specific regulatory T cells before combined kidney and bone marrow transplantation, then tracked those cells after transplant. TCRbeta repertoire sequencing was used in a few healthy controls to compare several ways of expanding Tregs specific for an allogeneic donor.

Overall results and qualifications from the work: The study was constrained by small patient numbers, and validation of the findings is required in larger populations and under other immunosuppression protocols. Biological reproducibility was not directly addressed, though technical replication error appeared minimal. The most biologically relevant and donor-specific TCRbeta repertoire appeared to be identified by expanding Tregs with activated donor B cells.

This clone has only one observation. Its antigen remains undetermined. The record has no base qualities; no much larger clone is one base away. The CDR3 goes from the cysteine to the phenylalanine over 15 residues. Only CDR3 DNA is held: 45 bases, read in frame from base 1. V is clipped by 1 base and J by 9 bases, and the sequence between their germline boundaries is 19 bases long. For CDR1 and CDR2, the germline V gene lists MGHRA and YSYEKL. Unstimulated Tregs (CD4+CD25+CD127-), CD4+ non-Tregs (CD4+CD25-), CD4 and CD8 cells were FACS-sorted from thawed PBMCs. Blood from healthy controls was obtained either as purchased buffy coats or from healthy volunteers. Healthy control blood was separated into PBMCs by Ficoll density gradient and cryopreserved, and patient PBMCs were collected both before and after transplant. For TCRbeta CDR3 sequencing, genomic DNA from the sorted cells was extracted using the QIAGEN DNeasy Blood and Tissue Kit. High-throughput TCRbeta CDR3 sequencing, including PCR amplification with bias correction and internal controls, was performed commercially through immunoSEQ. As for how the authors treated the data: Unique productive TCRbeta sequences were defined by CDR3 nucleotide sequence where primers matched, and otherwise by CDR3 amino acid sequence together with Vbeta and Jbeta genes. To correct sorting error, sequences shared between sorted populations at a frequency ratio of 2:1 or less were removed; the rest were assigned to the higher population. Sequences were defined as donor-reactive when expanded at least 5-fold in CFSE-low cells versus unstimulated cells and present at a frequency of at least 0.01% in CFSE-low cells. Repertoire divergence was quantified by Jensen-Shannon divergence calculated from the top 100 TCRbeta sequences ranked by frequency. For samples with multiple sequencing runs, sorting error was corrected separately for each run before the runs were pooled. What TCRdb holds here is the immuneACCESS table cut down to in-frame rearrangements. Part of the clones is not present; checked against another copy, under half of the missing clones reflect an unresolved V gene, and the others are unexplained. V and J calls and clone size come straight from that table; D and trimming were deduced from the DNA. This sample holds roughly 120,000 clones; roughly 92% were observed only once. The top ten clonotypes cover roughly 0.63% of the sample.

This sequence was found in a human donor in good health. The material sequenced was CD4+ T cells from blood. The sequence links TRBV4-1 to TRBJ2-7, with TRBD2 tentatively as D gene (5 bases match). The nucleotide sequence is given as TGCGCCAGCAGCCAAGCTCCGGGATCTAGCATCGGGCAGTACTTC. Translated, it reads CASSQAPGSSIGQYF.